This T cell receptor (beta chain) is drawn from a study of T cells in Graves' hyperthyroidism and ophthalmopathy. RNA transcripts yielded amplified TCR beta CDR3 regions. The HTBI primer set drove a first-round RT-PCR of the TCR CDR3. TCRdb processed the multiplex PCR reads anew with MiXCR; each CDR3 protein has one entry. The sample lists roughly 700,000 distinct CDR3 sequences, 15% to 20% occurring once. If no ophthalmopathy progression occurred within 18 months, Graves' hyperthyroidism was stable. About this clonotype: What it binds is unknown.

CDR1 and CDR2 from the germline V gene are SQVTM and ANQGSEA. CDR3 length: 13 amino acids. V lost 4 bases and J 0 bases, leaving 8 bases between the germline ends. Study results and limitations: Blood samples included most of the expanded thyroid clonotypes exceeding 0.001. Through a model of 13 V-J features, ophthalmopathy was separated from stable hyperthyroidism.

This chain uses TRBV29-1 with TRBJ2-3; a possible D gene is TRBD1 (6 bases). Sequencing was carried out using blood. This TCR derives from a man aged 50-60 years with Graves' hyperthyroidism. CDR3 sequence: CSVVGTSTDTQYF. In DNA, the CDR3 is TGCAGCGTTGTAGGGACAAGCACAGATACGCAGTATTTT.